This T cell receptor beta chain was sequenced in a study of blood T cell repertoires in COVID-19 (dated by TCRdb to 2019 to 2021). Looking at the study overall: Samples from collaborators originated in the United States, Italy and Spain and spanned both the acute and convalescent phases of COVID-19. The material from the prospective study consisted of cDNA or gDNA derived from T cells, B-cell-depleted T cells, or PBMCs. Where available, HLA class I and class II types were taken from metadata supplied by the sample provider and were not determined by assay-based typing. The repertoires were made available in a free public database intended to serve as a resource for research on the immune response to SARS-CoV-2. Samples were obtained from the ongoing ImmuneRACE study (first 160 participants) and from some 1,300 subjects provided by 6 global collaborators. The dataset comprised deeply sampled blood TCRbeta repertoires from subjects exposed to, actively infected with, or recovered from COVID-19. Sample metadata almost always included a de-identified subject ID, COVID-19 status, age in years and sex.

From the cysteine up to the phenylalanine, the CDR3 has a length of 13 residues. The DNA shown is the 39-base CDR3, in frame from base 1. From a lookup of the germline V gene (reference sequence), CDR1 and CDR2 are PRHDT and FYEKMQ. Trimming takes 6 bases from V and 4 bases from J, and the germline ends sit 12 bases apart. Enrolling through a virtual design, the prospective study's participants ranged in age from roughly 18 to 90 years and lived across 20 to 25 United States geographic areas. In the prospective study, cohorts were assigned on the basis of participant-reported clinical history obtained from a screening survey and a study questionnaire. For ImmuneRACE Cohort 3, a participant was defined as recovered based on two consecutive negative NP/OP PCR tests, clearance by a healthcare professional, or resolution of symptoms. Mobile phlebotomists in the prospective study collected whole blood, serum and a nasopharyngeal or oropharyngeal swab from every participant. Over an approximately 2-month period, participants in the prospective study had the option of providing additional blood draws and questionnaires. Prospective study blood samples were shipped either frozen or at room temperature before DNA extraction.

TCRbeta CDR3 regions were amplified from genomic DNA by means of the immunoSEQ Assay, a bias-controlled multiplex PCR. On the study's bioinformatics: Within the assay, amplification of reference gene primers was used to estimate how many nucleated cells each sample contained. To quantify the absolute abundance of each unique TCRbeta CDR3 rearrangement, sequence reads were collapsed and filtered. For each sample, productive Simpson clonality was calculated by taking the square root of Simpson's diversity index across productive rearrangements. In its TCRdb copy, this immuneACCESS table keeps in-frame sequences only and misses some clones. Where compared with another copy, unresolved V genes explain less than half of these, and the others have no known cause. V and J calls and clone size come straight from that table; D and trimming were deduced from the DNA. The sample table holds 300,000 or so clones, of which roughly 90% were seen once. The leading ten clones occupy more than 0.9% of the sample.

General study outcomes and caveats: The quantity of clinical and demographic metadata differed by source and by participant and was supplied without curation.

Regarding this clone: Its antigen is unknown. Base-call qualities are not available, and no considerably larger clone is one nucleotide away.

The sample consisted of PBMCs or T cells enriched from blood (not recorded which). Recombination connected TRBV13 to TRBJ1-2, with TRBD1 as a weak D call on 6 bases. The TCR originated in a woman aged 30 to 39 who had recovered from COVID-19. At the DNA level, the sequence is TGTGCCAGCAGTTCCGGACAGCTCTATGGCTACACCTTC. Its translation is CASSSGQLYGYTF.